This T cell receptor (beta chain) derives from a study of T cell repertoires in cytomegalovirus infection. Study as a whole: Both a matching HLA type and CMV infection were indicated by public TCR beta signatures.

TCRdb redid the calling of the reads with MiXCR, one entry per CDR3 protein. The sample includes roughly 230,000 distinct CDR3 sequences, over 20% of them seen just once. Per the germline V gene, CDR1 is MDHEN and CDR2 is SYDVKM. V gave up 1 base and J gave up 4 bases; unmatched junction bases: 13. The CDR3 runs 17 residues. The TCR comes from a human donor in good health (CMV status not recorded). Some clones in this sample may be carry-over from other donors' samples. Sequenced: CD8+ T cells from PBMCs. The chain couples TRBV28 to TRBJ2-7; 7 nucleotides match TRBD1. The CDR3 sequence: CASSLFGRGPLGYEQYF. The CDR3 bases are TGTGCCAGCAGTTTATTCGGTAGGGGGCCCCTTGGTTACGAGCAGTACTTC.